Listed below are T cell receptor beta chains from one sample, sequenced in a study of blood T cell repertoires in COVID-19. The assay was immunoSEQ multiplex PCR, and TCRdb's table has in-frame clones only and misses some. The table shows about 100,000 clones, with 85% to 90% occurring only once. The material sequenced was peripheral blood. The receptors derive from a human donor in a cohort sampled during active COVID-19. The CDR3 runs from the conserved cysteine through the conserved F or W. The D gene is left open where the match is weak. Not every row has a clone size; where given, it reads once, few, many or a size class.

abundance | d_gene | j_gene | v_gene | CDR3nt | CDR3aa
NA | NA | TRBJ1-4 | TRBV5-1 | TGCGCCAGCAGCTCTCAGGGAATAGGGGAAAAACTGTTTTTT | CASSSQGIGEKLFF
few | NA | TRBJ1-1 | TRBV6-5 | TGTGCCAGCAGTTCTAAAATTCGAGCTTTCTTT | CASSSKIRAFF
NA | NA | TRBJ2-5 | TRBV13 | TGTGCCAGCAGCCCCTCGATAGGGGTTAGGGAGACCCAGTACTTC | CASSPSIGVRETQYF
NA | NA | TRBJ1-3 | TRBV15 | TGTGCCACCGAGGACACCCCTTCAGGGGTTTATGGAAACACCATATATTTT | CATEDTPSGVYGNTIYF
NA | TRBD1 | TRBJ1-3 | TRBV9 | TGTGCCAGCAGCGCCGAGGACAGGGGCAACTCTGGAAACACCATATATTTT | CASSAEDRGNSGNTIYF
once | NA | TRBJ2-3 | TRBV5-1 | TGCGCCAGCAGCTTGGGACTAGCCGGGGGCCCAGATACGCAGTATTTT | CASSLGLAGGPDTQYF
NA | TRBD2 | TRBJ2-4 | TRBV7-2 | TGTGCCAGCAGCCCCGCCCTAGCGGGAGCCATCAAAAACATTCAGTACTTC | CASSPALAGAIKNIQYF
NA | TRBD1 | TRBJ1-2 | TRBV3-1/TRBV3-2 | TGTGCCAGCAGCCAAGGAGGGGGCGCTGGCTATGGCTACACCTTC | CASSQGGGAGYGYTF
NA | TRBD1 | TRBJ2-1 | TRBV27 | TGTGCCAGCAAGCTAGGGACAGGGGGCGGGAATGAGCAGTTCTTC | CASKLGTGGGNEQFF
few | TRBD2 | TRBJ2-7 | TRBV18 | TGTGCCAGCTCACCAGCTAGCGGAACTTACGAGCAGTACTTC | CASSPASGTYEQYF
NA | NA | TRBJ2-5 | TRBV7-2 | TGTGCCAGCAGCTCGGGACTCAAAGAGACCCAGTACTTC | CASSSGLKETQYF
NA | NA | TRBJ2-7 | TRBV2 | TGTGCCAGCAGTGTTCGGGGGAATACCTACGAGCAGTACTTC | CASSVRGNTYEQYF
NA | NA | TRBJ2-2 | TRBV7-6 | TGTGCCAGCAAGGGGAACTCGGGGGAGCTGTTTTTT | CASKGNSGELFF
NA | NA | TRBJ1-1 | TRBV30 | TGTGCCTGGAGTGTAAGTCCAGGGTTTGGAGCTTTCTTT | CAWSVSPGFGAFF
once | TRBD1 | TRBJ2-7 | TRBV6-2/TRBV6-3 | TGTGCCAGCAGTTACCCGGACAGGGCCTACGAGCAGTACTTC | CASSYPDRAYEQYF
NA | NA | TRBJ2-7 | TRBV11-3 | TGTGCCAGCAGCCCTGGCCCAGGGCTCTACGAGCAGTACTTC | CASSPGPGLYEQYF
once | TRBD2 | TRBJ2-5 | TRBV11-2 | TGTGCCAGCAGAGAGCGCGGGGGTAGGGGGACCCAGTACTTC | CASRERGGRGTQYF
NA | NA | TRBJ1-1 | TRBV20-1 | TGCAGTGCTAGTGGGCCGATGAACACTGAAGCTTTCTTT | CSASGPMNTEAFF
NA | NA | TRBJ2-5 | TRBV6-2/TRBV6-3 | TGTGCCAGCAGTTACGGGGGGGAGACCCAGTACTTC | CASSYGGETQYF
NA | TRBD1 | TRBJ1-5 | TRBV10-3 | TGTGCCAGCGGAGGGACAGGGGGAGGGAGCAATCAGCCCCAGCATTTT | CASGGTGGGSNQPQHF